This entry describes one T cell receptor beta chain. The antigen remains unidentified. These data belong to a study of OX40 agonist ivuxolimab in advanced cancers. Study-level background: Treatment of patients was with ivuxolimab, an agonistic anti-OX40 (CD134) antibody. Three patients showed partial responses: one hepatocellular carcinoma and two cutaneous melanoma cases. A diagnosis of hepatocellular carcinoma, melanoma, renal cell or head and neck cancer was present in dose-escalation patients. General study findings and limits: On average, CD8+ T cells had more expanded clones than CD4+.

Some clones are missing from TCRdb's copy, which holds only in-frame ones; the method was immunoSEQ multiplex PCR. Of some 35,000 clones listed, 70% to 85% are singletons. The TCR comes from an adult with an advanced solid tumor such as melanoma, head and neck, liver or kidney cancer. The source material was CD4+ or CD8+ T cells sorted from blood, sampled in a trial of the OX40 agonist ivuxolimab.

CDR3 in DNA: TGTGCCAGTAGTACTACCTCGTCGGGGATTGAGCAGTTCTTC. Translation: CASSTTSSGIEQFF. The chain joins TRBV19 to TRBJ2-1; possibly TRBD2 for D (5 bases). Trimming took off 4 bases at V and 9 bases at J, with 16 bases between the two ends. The CDR3 runs to 14 residues. Per the germline V gene, CDR1 is LNHDA and CDR2 is SQIVND (reference sequence).